This T cell receptor (beta chain) was obtained from a study of cytomegalovirus exposure and HLA in healthy donors. Findings and caveats of the study: It was taken for granted in presence/absence analyses that sequencing depth across donors was roughly uniform.

The V end lost 1 base, the J end lost 10 bases, and 14 bases lay between the germline ends. Germline CDR1 and CDR2: SGHTA and FQGNSA. The CDR3 spans 14 residues. It was with 60 Vbeta and 13 Jbeta primers that the PCR ran. Data came from immunoSEQ multiplex PCR; TCRdb stores just in-frame clones and leaves some out. The sample includes 150,000 to 160,000 clones, around 68% of them seen just once. A word on this clone: Its target is not known.

The genes are TRBV7-2 and TRBJ1-5; unclear D gene. The TCR sequence derives from a man younger than 40 in good health and CMV-seronegative. The source material was PBMCs. In nucleotides, the CDR3 is TGTGCCAGCAGCTTAGGGGCCGGCCGGGGACCCCAGCATTTT. Residues: CASSLGAGRGPQHF.